This is a list of T cell receptor beta chains from one sample in a study of T-cell reconstitution after alpha-beta-depleted transplantation in children. TCRdb reprocessed the PCR reads with MiXCR, giving one entry per CDR3 protein. The sample records 440,000 or so distinct CDR3 sequences, about 40% being singletons. This specimen consisted of PBMCs, obtained before TCRalphabeta/CD19-depleted stem cell transplant. Every receptor here comes from a girl aged 2 to 9 with aplastic anemia, due to receive a stem cell transplant. CDR3s include the opening cysteine and the closing phenylalanine or tryptophan. Each record gives: V gene, J gene, D gene, clone size, CDR3 DNA, CDR3 protein. D genes are given only for firm matches. Only some rows state a clone size, as once, few, many or a class for expanded clones.

V gene: TRBV5-1
J gene: TRBJ2-3
D gene: NA
clone size: once
CDR3 DNA: TGCGCCAGCAGCTCCGGGACCCAGATACATTTT
CDR3 protein: CASSSGTQIHF

V gene: TRBV5-1
J gene: TRBJ1-4
D gene: NA
clone size: few
CDR3 DNA: TGCGCCAGCAGCTTGGACAGGGAGGGTGAAAAACTGTTTTTT
CDR3 protein: CASSLDREGEKLFF

V gene: TRBV3-1
J gene: TRBJ2-5
D gene: NA
clone size: NA
CDR3 DNA: TGTGCCAGCAGCCAAGTCGGTGGGGGAGAGACCCAGTACTTC
CDR3 protein: CASSQVGGGETQYF

V gene: TRBV30
J gene: TRBJ1-1
D gene: NA
clone size: NA
CDR3 DNA: TGTGCCTGGAAATACGGACCCACTGAAGCTTTCTTT
CDR3 protein: CAWKYGPTEAFF

V gene: TRBV7-3
J gene: TRBJ2-1
D gene: TRBD2
clone size: NA
CDR3 DNA: TGTGCCAGCAGGCGGACTAGCGGGGGCAATGAGCAGTTCTTC
CDR3 protein: CASRRTSGGNEQFF

V gene: TRBV10-3
J gene: TRBJ2-1
D gene: TRBD2
clone size: NA
CDR3 DNA: TGTGCCATCAGTACAGGACTAGCGGGAGTAGGCTCCTACAATGAGCAGTTCTTC
CDR3 protein: CAISTGLAGVGSYNEQFF

V gene: TRBV6-1
J gene: TRBJ1-4
D gene: TRBD1
clone size: NA
CDR3 DNA: TGTGCCAGCGACTCGAATGCCGGGACAGGGTTAGCAGTACTGTTTTTT
CDR3 protein: CASDSNAGTGLAVLFF

V gene: TRBV6-1
J gene: TRBJ1-5
D gene: NA
clone size: many
CDR3 DNA: TGTGCCAGCAGTGAAGTGGGCTGGGTACAGCCCCAGCATTTT
CDR3 protein: CASSEVGWVQPQHF

V gene: TRBV12-3/TRBV12-4
J gene: TRBJ1-2
D gene: TRBD1
clone size: many
CDR3 DNA: TGTGCCAGCAGTGCTACAGGGGACTATGGCTACACCTTC
CDR3 protein: CASSATGDYGYTF

V gene: TRBV6-1
J gene: TRBJ1-1
D gene: TRBD1
clone size: NA
CDR3 DNA: TGTGCCAGCAGCCGTTCCCTCCTTGGACAGGGTCACACTGAAGCTTTCTTT
CDR3 protein: CASSRSLLGQGHTEAFF

V gene: TRBV5-1
J gene: TRBJ1-4
D gene: NA
clone size: many
CDR3 DNA: TGCGCCAGCAGCTCAGCTCTTCAAGCTAATGAAAAACTGTTTTTT
CDR3 protein: CASSSALQANEKLFF

V gene: TRBV28
J gene: TRBJ2-7
D gene: TRBD1
clone size: many
CDR3 DNA: TGTGCCAGCAGACCCGGACAGGCCCCCGAGGGGGAGCAGTACTTC
CDR3 protein: CASRPGQAPEGEQYF

V gene: TRBV6-5
J gene: TRBJ1-2
D gene: NA
clone size: few
CDR3 DNA: TGTGCCAGCTCAGGGAGCTCTAACTATGGCTACACCTTC
CDR3 protein: CASSGSSNYGYTF

V gene: TRBV6-2/TRBV6-3
J gene: TRBJ1-1
D gene: TRBD1
clone size: few
CDR3 DNA: TGTGCCAGCAGATCCCTCACAGGGGGGGACACTGAAGCTTTCTTT
CDR3 protein: CASRSLTGGDTEAFF

V gene: TRBV28
J gene: TRBJ2-7
D gene: NA
clone size: few
CDR3 DNA: TGTGCCAGCAGTTCCCCCGTAGAAAGGGCGTACTTC
CDR3 protein: CASSSPVERAYF

V gene: TRBV15
J gene: TRBJ2-2
D gene: NA
clone size: NA
CDR3 DNA: TGTGCCACCAGCAGAGGCGGGGAGCTGTTTTTT
CDR3 protein: CATSRGGELFF

V gene: TRBV27
J gene: TRBJ2-1
D gene: NA
clone size: many
CDR3 DNA: TGTGCCAGCAGTTCCGGGACTGCGGTAGGGAATGAGCAGTTCTTC
CDR3 protein: CASSSGTAVGNEQFF

V gene: TRBV7-2
J gene: TRBJ2-3
D gene: NA
clone size: many
CDR3 DNA: TGTGCCAGCAGCTTAGTATCGGGAGATACGCAGTATTTT
CDR3 protein: CASSLVSGDTQYF

V gene: TRBV20-1
J gene: TRBJ2-2
D gene: NA
clone size: NA
CDR3 DNA: TGCAGTGCTAGAGATTTCGCGGCAAGGGATCGGGCCGGGGAGCTGTTTTTT
CDR3 protein: CSARDFAARDRAGELFF

V gene: TRBV10-3
J gene: TRBJ2-4
D gene: TRBD2
clone size: NA
CDR3 DNA: TGTGCCATCAGTGAGTCAACTAGCGGGTTCAAAAACATTCAGTACTTC
CDR3 protein: CAISESTSGFKNIQYF

V gene: TRBV10-3
J gene: TRBJ2-7
D gene: NA
clone size: NA
CDR3 DNA: TGTGCCATCAGGGGGGGAGGAGAGGAGTACGAGCAGTACTTC
CDR3 protein: CAIRGGGEEYEQYF